The 15 T cell receptor beta chains listed next were all sequenced from one sample in a study of T cell changes during pregnancy in multiple sclerosis. Some clones are missing from TCRdb's copy, which holds only in-frame ones; the method was immunoSEQ multiplex PCR. Found here are about 41,000 clones, roughly 90% of them singletons; the top ten hold around 6.7%. The sequences come from CD8+ T cells from peripheral blood mononuclear cells, collected in the third trimester of pregnancy. The origin of the receptors is a female donor with multiple sclerosis, enrolled in a pregnancy study.

The rearrangement joins TRBV7-2 to TRBJ1-2, with TRBD1 as a possible D gene (5 bases). Germline lookup yields CDR1 SGHTA and CDR2 FQGNSA. The V and J ends lost 2 bases and 4 bases respectively, with 8 bases between them. CDR3 length: 13 amino acids. CDR3 nucleotide sequence: TGTGCCAGCAGCTTACAGGGTACCTATGGCTACACCTTC. Protein product: CASSLQGTYGYTF.

V is TRBV7-3 and J is TRBJ2-3; D possibly corresponds to TRBD2 (6 bases). Trimming cost V 4 bases and J 1 base, with 12 bases left between them. Per germline, CDR1 SGHTA and CDR2 FQGTGA. The CDR3 loop spans 15 amino acids. CDR3 sequence: CASSSRLDGTDTQYF. For the CDR3, the DNA is TGTGCCAGCAGCTCCCGACTAGACGGCACAGATACGCAGTATTTT.

The CDR3 sequence is CASSERSGSYNEQFF. CDR3 sequence (DNA): TGTGCCAGCAGTGAACGGAGCGGCTCCTACAATGAGCAGTTCTTC. This chain joins TRBV6-1 and TRBJ2-1; D may be TRBD2 (5 bases). The germline CDR1 and CDR2 sequences are MNHNS and SASEGT. Trimming removed 2 bases from V and 0 bases from J, with 8 bases in between. There are 15 residues in the CDR3.

V and J are TRBV5-4 and TRBJ1-3; D possibly corresponds to TRBD1 (6 bases). V lost 4 bases and J lost 7, with 15 bases in between. Germline-derived CDR1 and CDR2 are SGHNT and YYREEE (reference sequence). CDR3 length: 14 amino acids. CDR3 sequence: CASSLTDSDNTIYF. CDR3 bases: TGTGCCAGCAGCCTCACGGACAGTGACAACACCATATATTTT.

The gene calls are TRBV27 and TRBJ2-5; D ambiguous. The V gene's germline CDR1 is MNHEY and CDR2 SMNVEV (reference sequence). The CDR3 loop spans 13 amino acids. V shed 0 bases and J shed 5 bases, with 7 bases lying between them. The CDR3 nucleotides are TGTGCCAGCAGTTTATCGGGCGACGAGACCCAGTACTTC. Protein: CASSLSGDETQYF.

This clone appeared a single time. The V call is TRBV5-8, the J call TRBJ2-7; D gene uncertain. In germline, CDR1 is SGHTS, CDR2 YDEGEE. This CDR3 is 12 amino acids long. Trimming stripped 0 bases from V and 3 bases from J, with 4 bases between. The CDR3 here is CASSLGDYEQYF. CDR3 nucleotides: TGTGCCAGCAGCTTGGGAGACTACGAGCAGTACTTC.

J is TRBJ2-3 and V is TRBV5-5; 7 bases are shared with TRBD2. The junction had 5 bases not matched to a gene; V was cut back by 4 bases and J by 3 bases. Germline-derived CDR1 and CDR2 are SGHKS and YYEKEE (reference sequence). The CDR3 spans 14 residues. The CDR3 is CASSPWGGTDTQYF. CDR3 DNA sequence: TGTGCCAGCAGCCCCTGGGGGGGAACAGATACGCAGTATTTT.

The rearrangement links TRBV6-1 to TRBJ2-7, with TRBD1 matching over 7 bases. Germline lookup yields CDR1 MNHNS and CDR2 SASEGT. Trimming removed 1 base from V and 4 bases from J; junction bases left unmatched: 4. The CDR3 is made up of 14 amino acids. The CDR3 coding sequence is TGTGCCAGCAGTGAAGAGGGACAGATTTACGAGCAGTACTTC. It codes for CASSEEGQIYEQYF.

This chain joins TRBV15 and TRBJ1-2, with TRBD1 as a possible D gene (5 bases). The CDR3 loop spans 15 amino acids. V lost 5 bases, J lost 2 bases, and 15 bases lay in between. The germline CDR1 and CDR2 sequences are LNHNV and YYDKDF (reference sequence). Here the CDR3 reads CATSGRGTLNYGYTF. In nucleotides, the CDR3 is TGTGCCACCAGCGGCCGCGGGACGTTAAACTATGGCTACACCTTC.

The V call is TRBV7-9, the J call TRBJ2-1, with D uncertain. CDR3 size: 12 residues. Germline-derived CDR1 and CDR2 are SEHNR and FQNEAQ (reference sequence). Trimming cost V 3 bases and J 6 bases, with 6 bases left between them. CDR3: CASSFHSNEQFF. As DNA, the CDR3 is TGTGCCAGCAGCTTCCACAGCAATGAGCAGTTCTTC.

The J gene is TRBJ2-7, the V gene TRBV5-6; TRBD2 matches at 14 bases. The CDR3 sequence is 18 residues long. Losses at the gene ends were 0 bases for V and 1 base for J; bases not matched to a gene: 6. Germline V CDR1 and CDR2: SGHDT, YYEEEE. CDR3 DNA sequence: TGTGCCAGCAGCTTGGCGGGACTAGCGGGAGCCGCGTCCTACGAGCAGTACTTC. It specifies CASSLAGLAGAASYEQYF.

V and J are TRBV4-1 and TRBJ2-1; D remains unclear. Deletions cut 0 bases from V and 4 bases from J, with 16 bases between. The CDR3 covers 17 residues. Germline V gene data show CDR1 as MGHRA and CDR2 as YSYEKL. The CDR3 DNA is TGCGCCAGCAGCCAAGATTCCCCCAGTTATTTTTACAATGAGCAGTTCTTC. As protein: CASSQDSPSYFYNEQFF.

This chain connects TRBV6-1 to TRBJ1-1; a weak D match, TRBD1 (6 bases). The length of the CDR3 is 15 residues. Germline loops: CDR1 MNHNS, CDR2 SASEGT. Trimming took 2 bases from V and 5 from J, leaving 15 bases between them. The CDR3 nucleotides read TGTGCCAGCAGTGAACTACGGACAGATGGGACTGAAGCTTTCTTT. Amino acids: CASSELRTDGTEAFF.

The chain links TRBV13 to TRBJ2-7; D unresolved. Trimming took 1 base from V and 3 from J, leaving 10 bases between them. The CDR3 is 14 amino acids. CDR1 is PRHDT and CDR2 is FYEKMQ in the germline V gene (reference sequence). The CDR3 region is CASSLAPHSYEQYF. In nucleotides, the CDR3 is TGTGCCAGCAGCTTAGCACCCCACAGCTACGAGCAGTACTTC.

Notes on this clone: This sample includes further DNA sequences coding for the same CDR3. The chain combines TRBV27 with TRBJ1-5; 11 nucleotides align to TRBD1. The CDR3 has 15 amino acids. Germline lookup yields CDR1 MNHEY and CDR2 SMNVEV (reference sequence). V dropped 5 bases and J dropped 2; count of bases not matched to a gene: 2. CDR3 sequence: CASSRTGGGNQPQHF. CDR3 nucleotides: TGTGCCAGCAGTCGGACAGGGGGCGGCAATCAGCCCCAGCATTTT.